This TCR beta chain originates from a study of blood T cell repertoires in COVID-19. For the study at large: In each case, the material was cDNA or gDNA derived from T cells, B-cell-depleted T cells, or PBMCs.

Libraries were prepared by immunoSEQ multiplex PCR; TCRdb keeps only in-frame clonotypes and omits some of them. In the table there are about 130,000 clones, about four fifths of which are singletons. Germline V CDR1 and CDR2: SQVTM, ANQGSEA. Unmatched junction bases numbered 22, after V lost 5 bases and J lost 7 bases. The CDR3 runs to 19 residues. This clonotype was sampled from a woman between 45 and 65 years old with acute or convalescent COVID-19. The sample taken for sequencing was peripheral blood. V is TRBV29-1 and J is TRBJ1-4; 10 bases map to TRBD1. The CDR3 protein is CSVHLIPGQGNILGEKLFF. CDR3 in DNA: TGCAGCGTTCATCTTATACCGGGACAGGGGAATATACTGGGTGAAAAACTGTTTTTT. Full variable domain (outside the CDR3, taken from reference TRBV29-1 and TRBJ1-4): SAVISQKPSRDICQRGTSLTIQCQVDSQVTMMFWYRQQPGQSLTLIATANQGSEATYESGFVIDKFPISRPNLTFSTLTVSNMSPEDSSIYLCSVHLIPGQGNILGEKLFFGSGTQLSVL.